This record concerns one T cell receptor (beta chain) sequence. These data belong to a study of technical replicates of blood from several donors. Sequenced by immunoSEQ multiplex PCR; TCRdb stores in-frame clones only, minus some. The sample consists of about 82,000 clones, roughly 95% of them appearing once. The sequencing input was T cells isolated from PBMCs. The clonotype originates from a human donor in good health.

In DNA, the CDR3 is TGTGCCAGCAGCCTCTACACTGAAGCTTTCTTT. Amino acids: CASSLYTEAFF. The rearrangement links TRBV7-9 to TRBJ1-1; D is undetermined. V lost 5 bases to trimming and J lost 3 bases, with 4 bases between them. Germline V gene sequence: CDR1 SEHNR, CDR2 FQNEAQ (reference sequence). This CDR3 region has 11 residues.